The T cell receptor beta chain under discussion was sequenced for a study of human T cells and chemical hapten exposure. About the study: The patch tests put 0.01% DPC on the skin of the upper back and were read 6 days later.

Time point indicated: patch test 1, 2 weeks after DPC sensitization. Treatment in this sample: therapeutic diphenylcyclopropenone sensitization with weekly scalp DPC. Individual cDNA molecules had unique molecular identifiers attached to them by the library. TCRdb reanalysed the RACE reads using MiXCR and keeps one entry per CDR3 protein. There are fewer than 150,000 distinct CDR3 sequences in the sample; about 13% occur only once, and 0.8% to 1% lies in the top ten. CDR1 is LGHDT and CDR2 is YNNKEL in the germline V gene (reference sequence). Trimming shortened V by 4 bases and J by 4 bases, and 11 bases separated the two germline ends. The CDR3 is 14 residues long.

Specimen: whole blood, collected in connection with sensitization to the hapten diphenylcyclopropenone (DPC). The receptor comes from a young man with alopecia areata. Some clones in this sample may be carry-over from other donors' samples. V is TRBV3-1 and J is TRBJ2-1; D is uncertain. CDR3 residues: CASSPYSQYNEQFF. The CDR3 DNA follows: TGTGCCAGCAGCCCCTACTCGCAATACAATGAGCAGTTCTTC.